This TCR beta chain was sequenced in a study of blood T cell repertoires in COVID-19. For the study at large: The origin of the acute and convalescent COVID-19 samples was the United States, Italy and Spain. Nucleic acid was either cDNA or gDNA, and it came from T cells, B-cell-depleted T cells, or PBMCs.

Under the authors' procedure: Reference gene primer amplification gave nucleated cell count estimates. Data came from immunoSEQ multiplex PCR; TCRdb stores just in-frame clones and leaves some out. V and J calls and clone size come straight from that table; D and trimming were deduced from the DNA. This sample has roughly 30,000 clones; about 89% occur once, and the top ten carry roughly 3.5%. The TCR comes from a man in his 60s with acute or convalescent COVID-19. The sample consisted of peripheral blood.

The CDR3 loop reads CASSYTRDTEAFF. The DNA for the CDR3 is TGTGCCAGCAGTTACACCCGGGACACTGAAGCTTTCTTT. The chain joins TRBV6-5 to TRBJ1-1; D remains unclear. CDR1 is MNHEY and CDR2 is SVGAGI in the germline V gene. The CDR3 contains 13 residues. Trimming took off 2 bases at V and 3 bases at J, with 7 bases between the two ends.